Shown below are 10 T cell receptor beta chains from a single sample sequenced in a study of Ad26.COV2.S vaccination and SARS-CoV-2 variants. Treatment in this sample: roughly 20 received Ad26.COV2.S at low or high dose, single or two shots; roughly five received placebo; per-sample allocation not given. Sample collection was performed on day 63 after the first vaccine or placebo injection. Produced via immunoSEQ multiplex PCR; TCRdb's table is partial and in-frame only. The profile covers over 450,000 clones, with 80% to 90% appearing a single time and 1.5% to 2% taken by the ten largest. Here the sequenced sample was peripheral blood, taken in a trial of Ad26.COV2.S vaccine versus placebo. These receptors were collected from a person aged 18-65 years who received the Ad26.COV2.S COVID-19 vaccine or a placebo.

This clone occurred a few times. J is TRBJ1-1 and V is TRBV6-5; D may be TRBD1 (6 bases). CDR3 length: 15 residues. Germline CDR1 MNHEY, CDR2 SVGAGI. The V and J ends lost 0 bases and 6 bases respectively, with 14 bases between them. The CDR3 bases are TGTGCCAGCAGTTACTCCAACAGGGCTAGCGCTGAAGCTTTCTTT. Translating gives CASSYSNRASAEAFF.

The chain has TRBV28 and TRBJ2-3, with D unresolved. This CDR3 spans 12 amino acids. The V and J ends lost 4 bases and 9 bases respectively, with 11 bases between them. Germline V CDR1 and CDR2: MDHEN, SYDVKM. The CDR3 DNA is TGTGCCAGCAGTTATAGGAGAACCACGCAGTATTTT. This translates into CASSYRRTTQYF. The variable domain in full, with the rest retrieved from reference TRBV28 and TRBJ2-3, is DVKVTQSSRYLVKRTGEKVFLECVQDMDHENMFWYRQDPGLGLRLIYFSYDVKMKEKGDIPEGYSVSREKKERFSLILESASTNQTSMYLCASSYRRTTQYFGPGTRLTVL.

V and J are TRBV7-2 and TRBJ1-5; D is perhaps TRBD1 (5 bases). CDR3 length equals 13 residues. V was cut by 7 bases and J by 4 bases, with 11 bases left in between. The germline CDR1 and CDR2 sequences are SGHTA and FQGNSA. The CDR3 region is CASTTDRNQPQHF. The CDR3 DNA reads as TGTGCCAGCACCACTGACAGAAATCAGCCCCAGCATTTT.

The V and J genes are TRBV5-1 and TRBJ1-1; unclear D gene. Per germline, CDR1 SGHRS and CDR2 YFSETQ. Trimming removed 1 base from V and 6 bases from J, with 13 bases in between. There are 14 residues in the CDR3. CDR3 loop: CASSLKLEGPEAFF. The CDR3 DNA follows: TGCGCCAGCAGCTTGAAGCTTGAGGGTCCTGAAGCTTTCTTT.

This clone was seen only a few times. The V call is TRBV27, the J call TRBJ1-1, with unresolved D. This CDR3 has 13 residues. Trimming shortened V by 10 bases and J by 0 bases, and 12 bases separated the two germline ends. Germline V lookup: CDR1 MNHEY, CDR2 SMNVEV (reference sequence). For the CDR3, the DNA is TGTGCCACCTCCACAGCGATGAACACTGAAGCTTTCTTT. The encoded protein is CATSTAMNTEAFF.

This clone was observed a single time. The CDR3 sequence is CASSLSINYGYTF. CDR3 sequence (DNA): TGTGCCAGCAGTTTATCGATCAACTATGGCTACACCTTC. The chain uses TRBV27 and TRBJ1-2; D is uncertain. CDR1 and CDR2 from the germline V gene are MNHEY and SMNVEV (reference sequence). CDR3 size: 13 residues. Trimming pared 0 bases from V and 2 bases from J, leaving 4 bases between.

The CDR3 bases are TGTGCCAGCAGCTTAAGGGACAGGGGGACGCGCGGCTACACCTTC. Its protein is CASSLRDRGTRGYTF. The genes are TRBV7-9 and TRBJ1-2; 11 nucleotides align to TRBD1. From germline, CDR1 is SEHNR and CDR2 FQNEAQ (reference sequence). This CDR3 contains 15 residues. Trimming took 2 bases from V and 8 from J; bases not matched to a gene: 7.

The CDR3 DNA sequence: TGTGCCATATGGAGGGACAATGCCTACGAGCAGTACTTC. Translation gives CAIWRDNAYEQYF. The chain couples TRBV6-5 to TRBJ2-7; either TRBD1 or TRBD2 may fit D (6 bases each). Trimming took off 10 bases at V and 2 bases at J, with 15 bases between the two ends. This CDR3 comprises 13 residues. Germline CDR1 is MNHEY and CDR2 is SVGAGI.

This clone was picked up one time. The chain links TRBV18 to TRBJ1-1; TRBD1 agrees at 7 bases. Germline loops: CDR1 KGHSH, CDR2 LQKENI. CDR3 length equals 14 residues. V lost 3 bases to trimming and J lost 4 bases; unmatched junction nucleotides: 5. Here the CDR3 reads CASSPVSGGTEAFF. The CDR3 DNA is TGTGCCAGCTCACCGGTATCAGGGGGCACTGAAGCTTTCTTT. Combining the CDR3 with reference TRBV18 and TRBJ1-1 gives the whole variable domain NAGVMQNPRHLVRRRGQEARLRCSPMKGHSHVYWYRQLPEEGLKFMVYLQKENIIDESGMPKERFSAEFPKEGPSILRIQQVVRGDSAAYFCASSPVSGGTEAFFGQGTRLTVV.

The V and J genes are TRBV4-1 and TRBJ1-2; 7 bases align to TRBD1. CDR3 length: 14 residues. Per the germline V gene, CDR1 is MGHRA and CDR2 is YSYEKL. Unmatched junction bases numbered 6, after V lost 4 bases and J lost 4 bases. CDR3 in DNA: TGCGCCAGCAGCCTGGACGGGGACAGCTATGGCTACACCTTC. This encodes CASSLDGDSYGYTF.